This is a list of T cell receptor beta chains from one sample in a study of shared clonotypes between healthy human individuals. Assay used: immunoSEQ multiplex PCR; TCRdb lists only in-frame clones, some missing. Here the sample spans some 1.5 million clones, roughly 98% being singletons. Sequenced material: naive CD4+ T cells sorted from blood. These receptors all come from a man aged 25-45 years in good health. Both conserved end residues are part of each CDR3. D genes are given only for firm matches. Size is omitted from some rows. Given values are once, few, many or a class for expanded clones.

J gene	CDR3 length	clone size	V gene	D gene	CDR3 DNA	CDR3 protein
TRBJ2-3	15	NA	TRBV6-6	NA	TGTGCCAGCAGTTTTTGGGACACTAGCACAGATACGCAGTATTTT	CASSFWDTSTDTQYF
TRBJ1-4	15	NA	TRBV7-2	NA	TGTGCCAGCAGCTTTGCCGGGATGCTGGCTGAAAAACTGTTTTTT	CASSFAGMLAEKLFF
TRBJ1-1	16	NA	TRBV7-6	NA	TGTGCCAGCAGCTCAGGGCTGAGACAAATGAACACTGAAGCTTTCTTT	CASSSGLRQMNTEAFF
TRBJ1-1	15	once	TRBV10-3	NA	TGTGCCATCAGTGAGTCCCGTCAATTGAACACTGAAGCTTTCTTT	CAISESRQLNTEAFF
TRBJ2-7	15	NA	TRBV18	NA	TGTGCCAGCTCACCGCCGGGGACGGTCTCCTACGAGCAGTACTTC	CASSPPGTVSYEQYF
TRBJ2-7	17	NA	TRBV7-2	TRBD2	TGTGCCAGCAGCTTAGCGCTAGCGGGATCAAGCTCCTACGAGCAGTACTTC	CASSLALAGSSSYEQYF
TRBJ2-1	14	NA	TRBV9	NA	TGTGCCAGCAGCGTAGCTACAGGGTATAGTGAGCAGTTCTTC	CASSVATGYSEQFF
TRBJ2-1	17	NA	TRBV7-8	TRBD2	TGTGCCAGCAGCCGAACCATAATAGCGGGGGTGAACAATGAGCAGTTCTTC	CASSRTIIAGVNNEQFF
TRBJ1-5	18	NA	TRBV27	NA	TGTGCCAGCAGTTTCGGTGGTGGGGGGATGGGGCGCAATCAGCCCCAGCATTTT	CASSFGGGGMGRNQPQHF
TRBJ2-2	14	NA	TRBV11-2	TRBD1	TGTGCCAGCACCTGGGACAGGGATGCGGGGGAGCTGTTTTTT	CASTWDRDAGELFF
TRBJ1-5	14	few	TRBV5-4	NA	TGTGCCAGCAGCTTCGGTGGTACTGGTCAGCCCCAGCATTTT	CASSFGGTGQPQHF
TRBJ2-7	16	NA	TRBV27	NA	TGTGCCAGCAGTTTAAGATCCCGGGTGACGGGGGCCGAGCAGTACTTC	CASSLRSRVTGAEQYF
TRBJ1-4	16	NA	TRBV27	TRBD1	TGTGCCAGCAGCCCACACGTACAGGGGACGAATGAAAAACTGTTTTTT	CASSPHVQGTNEKLFF
TRBJ2-6	15	NA	TRBV5-1	NA	TGCGCCAGCAGCCCCCAGGGTTACGGGGCCAACGTCCTGACTTTC	CASSPQGYGANVLTF
TRBJ2-1	15	NA	TRBV18	NA	TGTGCCAGCTCACCGACTGCCTCGAATTACAATGAGCAGTTCTTC	CASSPTASNYNEQFF
TRBJ2-7	18	NA	TRBV7-9	TRBD2	TGTGCCAGCAGCTCTAGTATTCCTAGCGGGAGTGCGCCCTACGAGCAGTACTTC	CASSSSIPSGSAPYEQYF
TRBJ2-1	13	NA	TRBV28	TRBD2	TGTGCCAGCCAGCGGGGGATTTACAATGAGCAGTTCTTC	CASQRGIYNEQFF
TRBJ2-4	14	NA	TRBV5-5	NA	TGTGCCAGCAGCTTCGCCGGGGAAAAAAACATTCAGTACTTC	CASSFAGEKNIQYF
TRBJ2-5	15	NA	TRBV14	NA	TGTGCCAGCAGCCAAGCTACAGGGATGTTGGAGACCCAGTACTTC	CASSQATGMLETQYF
TRBJ1-2	12	NA	TRBV29-1	NA	TGCAGCGTTGGGGAACAGACCTATGGCTACACCTTC	CSVGEQTYGYTF
TRBJ2-3	15	NA	TRBV29-1	TRBD1	TGCAGCTCACGGTGGGGAATACAGGGGGGTGATACGCAGTATTTT	CSSRWGIQGGDTQYF
TRBJ1-2	14	NA	TRBV19	NA	TGTGCCAGTAGTATAGGCTGGGACGCCAGAGGCTACACCTTC	CASSIGWDARGYTF
TRBJ1-1	16	NA	TRBV14	NA	TGTGCCAGCAGCCAAGTACGACCGATGATGAACACTGAAGCTTTCTTT	CASSQVRPMMNTEAFF
TRBJ2-1	15	once	TRBV5-4	TRBD1	TGTGCCAGCAGCGTTGACAGGGGTCGCTACAATGAGCAGTTCTTC	CASSVDRGRYNEQFF
TRBJ1-5	14	NA	TRBV6-6	TRBD1	TGTGCCAGCAGTTACGGGACAGGTAATCAGCCCCAGCATTTT	CASSYGTGNQPQHF
TRBJ2-1	16	NA	TRBV14	TRBD2	TGTGCCAGCAGCCAAGGAGCGGGACGGAAAATCAATGAGCAGTTCTTC	CASSQGAGRKINEQFF
TRBJ2-7	17	NA	TRBV27	NA	TGTGCCAGCAGTTCAGTAAAGGTTACGGGGCGAAACTACGAGCAGTACTTC	CASSSVKVTGRNYEQYF
TRBJ2-7	13	NA	TRBV9	NA	TGTGCCAGCAGCGGAAGACTAGATTACGAGCAGTACTTC	CASSGRLDYEQYF
TRBJ2-3	13	NA	TRBV30	NA	TGTGCCTGGAGTGTACTAGACGGTCCCATCGCCGGATTT	CAWSVLDGPIAGF
TRBJ2-7	13	NA	TRBV19	TRBD1	TGTGCCAGTAGTGGGGGACAGGGGCGCGAGCAGTACTTC	CASSGGQGREQYF
TRBJ2-1	16	NA	TRBV5-1	TRBD1	TGCGCCAGCAGCCCAGGACAGGGGAGCTCCTACAATGAGCAGTTCTTC	CASSPGQGSSYNEQFF
TRBJ2-2	14	NA	TRBV6-5	NA	TGTGCCAGCAGTTACTCCGAGATCGGCGGGGAGCTGTTTTTT	CASSYSEIGGELFF
TRBJ2-7	14	NA	TRBV19	NA	TGTGCCAGTAGGCGGACCGGGACTTACTACGAGCAGTACTTC	CASRRTGTYYEQYF
TRBJ2-5	13	NA	TRBV25-1	NA	TGTGCCAGCAGTGAATATCGTCGAGAGACCCAGTACTTC	CASSEYRRETQYF
TRBJ2-1	19	NA	TRBV15	TRBD2	TGTGCCACCAGCAGAGATCCAATTTTAGGGACTAGCCCCAATAATGAGCAGTTCTTC	CATSRDPILGTSPNNEQFF
TRBJ2-7	17	NA	TRBV14	TRBD2	TGTGCCAGCAGCCAGGGGACTAGCGGGAGAATCGTCAACGAGCAGTACTTC	CASSQGTSGRIVNEQYF